This T cell receptor beta chain was retrieved from a study of CXCR3-negative and CXCR3-positive naive CD8 T cells. Whole-study findings and limits: CXCR3-positive naive cells had more hydrophobic TRB CDR3s than CXCR3-negative naive cells.

A remark on this clonotype: What it recognizes is unknown.

Germline CDR1 and CDR2: SGHTA and FQGNSA. The CDR3 loop spans 15 amino acids. The study made its TRB cDNA libraries by 5' RACE, adding UMI labels. For each CDR3 protein, TCRdb gives one entry from its re-call of the 5' RACE reads, without DNA. Its table lists around 120,000 distinct CDR3 sequences. The origin of this receptor is a human donor in good health. Some clones in this sample may be carry-over from other donors' samples. The sequencing input was naive CXCR3+ CD8+ T cells from blood. The sample's subset: CD45RO-CCR7+CD27+CD95- naive CD8+ T cells expressing CXCR3 (TNR3+). The chain employs TRBV7-2 and TRBJ1-2; TCRdb's assignment of TRBD1 cannot be checked, as there is no DNA. CDR3: CASSSPGQKFYGYTF.